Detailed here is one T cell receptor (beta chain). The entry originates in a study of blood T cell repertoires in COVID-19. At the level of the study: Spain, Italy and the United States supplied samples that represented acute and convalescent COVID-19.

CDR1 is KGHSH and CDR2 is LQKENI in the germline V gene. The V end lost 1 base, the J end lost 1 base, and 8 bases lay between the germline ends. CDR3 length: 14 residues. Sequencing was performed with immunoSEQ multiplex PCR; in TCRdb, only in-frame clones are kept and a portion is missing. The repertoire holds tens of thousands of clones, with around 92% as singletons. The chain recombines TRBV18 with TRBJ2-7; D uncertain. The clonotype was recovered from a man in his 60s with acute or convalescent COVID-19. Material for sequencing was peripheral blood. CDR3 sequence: CASSPLADSYEQYF. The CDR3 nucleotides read TGTGCCAGCTCACCACTGGCAGATTCCTACGAGCAGTACTTC.